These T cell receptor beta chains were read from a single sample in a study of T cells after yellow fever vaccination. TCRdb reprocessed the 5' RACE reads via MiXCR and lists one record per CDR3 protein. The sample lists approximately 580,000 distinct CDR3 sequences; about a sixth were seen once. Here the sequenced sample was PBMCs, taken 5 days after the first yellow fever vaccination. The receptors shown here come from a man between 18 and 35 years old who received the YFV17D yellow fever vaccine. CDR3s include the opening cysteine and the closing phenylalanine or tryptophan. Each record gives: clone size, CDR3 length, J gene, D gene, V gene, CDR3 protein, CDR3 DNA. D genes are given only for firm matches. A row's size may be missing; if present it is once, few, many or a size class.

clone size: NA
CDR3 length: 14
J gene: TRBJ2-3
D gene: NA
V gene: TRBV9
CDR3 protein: CASSVAGPTDTQYF
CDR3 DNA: TGTGCCAGCAGCGTAGCGGGCCCCACAGATACGCAGTATTTT

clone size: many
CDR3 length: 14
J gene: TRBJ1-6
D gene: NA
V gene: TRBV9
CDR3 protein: CASSVRPDGSPLHF
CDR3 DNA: TGTGCCAGCAGCGTAAGGCCCGACGGATCACCCCTCCACTTT

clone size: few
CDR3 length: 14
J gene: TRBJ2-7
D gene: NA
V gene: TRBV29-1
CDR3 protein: CSVEALGGTYEQYF
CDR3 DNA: TGCAGCGTTGAAGCCCTCGGGGGAACCTACGAGCAGTACTTC

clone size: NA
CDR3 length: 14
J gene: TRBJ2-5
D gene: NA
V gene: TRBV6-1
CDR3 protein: CASTAQGWQETQYF
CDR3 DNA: TGTGCCAGCACCGCGCAGGGGTGGCAAGAGACCCAGTACTTC

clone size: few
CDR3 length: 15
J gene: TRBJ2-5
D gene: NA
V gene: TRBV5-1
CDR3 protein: CASSFGSLTPETQYF
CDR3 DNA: TGCGCCAGCAGCTTCGGCTCTCTTACCCCAGAGACCCAGTACTTC

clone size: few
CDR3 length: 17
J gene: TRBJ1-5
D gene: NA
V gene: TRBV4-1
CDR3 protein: CASSQKWATYSNQPQHF
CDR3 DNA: TGCGCCAGCAGCCAAAAATGGGCCACTTATAGCAATCAGCCCCAGCATTTT

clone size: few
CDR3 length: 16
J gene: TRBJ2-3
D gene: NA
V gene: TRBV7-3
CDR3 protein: CASSAIAGGGTDTQYF
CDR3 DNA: TGTGCCAGCAGCGCCATTGCTGGCGGGGGCACAGATACGCAGTATTTT

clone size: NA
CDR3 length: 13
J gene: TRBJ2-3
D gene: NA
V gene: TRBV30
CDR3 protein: CAWSVNQADTQYF
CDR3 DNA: TGTGCCTGGAGTGTAAACCAAGCTGATACGCAGTATTTT

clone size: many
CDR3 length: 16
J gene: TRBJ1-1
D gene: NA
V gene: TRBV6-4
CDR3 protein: CASSEGEGAGHAEAFF
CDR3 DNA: TGTGCCAGCAGTGAAGGAGAAGGGGCCGGGCACGCTGAAGCTTTCTTT

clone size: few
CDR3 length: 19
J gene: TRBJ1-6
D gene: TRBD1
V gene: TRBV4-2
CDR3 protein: CASSQDGTGGSSYNSPLHF
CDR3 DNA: TGTGCCAGCAGCCAAGACGGGACAGGGGGCTCCTCCTATAATTCACCCCTCCACTTT

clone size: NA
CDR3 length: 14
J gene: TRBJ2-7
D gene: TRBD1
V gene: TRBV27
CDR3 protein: CASSWTGYNYEQYF
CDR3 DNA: TGTGCCAGCAGTTGGACAGGCTATAACTACGAGCAGTACTTC

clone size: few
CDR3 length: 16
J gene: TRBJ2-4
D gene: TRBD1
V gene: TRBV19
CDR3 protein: CASSIGDRLAKNIQYF
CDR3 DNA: TGTGCCAGTAGTATAGGGGACAGACTAGCCAAAAACATTCAGTACTTC

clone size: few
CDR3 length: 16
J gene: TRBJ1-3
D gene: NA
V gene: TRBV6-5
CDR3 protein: CASSYDGGTYGNTIYF
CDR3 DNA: TGTGCCAGCAGTTACGATGGTGGGACTTATGGAAACACCATATATTTT

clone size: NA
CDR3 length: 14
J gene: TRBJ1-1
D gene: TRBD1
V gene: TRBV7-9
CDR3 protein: CASRRGQGEAEAFF
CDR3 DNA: TGTGCCAGCAGGAGGGGACAGGGTGAGGCTGAAGCTTTCTTT

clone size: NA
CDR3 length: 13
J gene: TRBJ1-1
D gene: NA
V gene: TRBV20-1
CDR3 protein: CSGSQDLNTEAFF
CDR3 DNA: TGCAGTGGGTCTCAGGATCTGAACACTGAAGCTTTCTTT

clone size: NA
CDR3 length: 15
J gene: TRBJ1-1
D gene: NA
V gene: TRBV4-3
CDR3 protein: CASSQEGGMRTEAFF
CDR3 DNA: TGCGCCAGCAGCCAAGAAGGCGGGATGCGGACTGAAGCTTTCTTT

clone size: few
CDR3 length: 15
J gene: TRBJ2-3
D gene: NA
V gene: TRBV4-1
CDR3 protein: CASSQVLQGGDTQYF
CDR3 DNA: TGCGCCAGCAGCCAAGTGCTCCAAGGTGGAGATACGCAGTATTTT

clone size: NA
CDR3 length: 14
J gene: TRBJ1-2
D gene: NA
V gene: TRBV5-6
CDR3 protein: CASSLRGAYYGYTF
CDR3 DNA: TGTGCCAGCAGCTTGAGAGGGGCGTACTATGGCTACACCTTC

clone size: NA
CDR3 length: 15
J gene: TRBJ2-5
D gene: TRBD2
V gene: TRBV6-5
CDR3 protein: CASSYGGGASQTQYF
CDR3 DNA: TGTGCCAGCAGTTACGGCGGGGGGGCCAGCCAGACCCAGTACTTC

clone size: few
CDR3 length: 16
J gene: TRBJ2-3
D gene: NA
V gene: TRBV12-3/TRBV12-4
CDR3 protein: CASSLTAGPLGNTQYF
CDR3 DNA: TGTGCCAGCAGTTTGACCGCCGGGCCCCTGGGGAATACGCAGTATTTT

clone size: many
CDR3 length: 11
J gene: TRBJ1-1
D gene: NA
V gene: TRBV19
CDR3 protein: CASWFDAEAFF
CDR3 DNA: TGTGCCAGTTGGTTCGACGCTGAAGCTTTCTTT

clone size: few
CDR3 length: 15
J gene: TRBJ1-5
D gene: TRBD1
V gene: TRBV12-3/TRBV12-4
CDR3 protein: CASSQWDRVDQPQHF
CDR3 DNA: TGTGCCAGCAGTCAGTGGGACAGGGTGGATCAGCCCCAGCATTTT